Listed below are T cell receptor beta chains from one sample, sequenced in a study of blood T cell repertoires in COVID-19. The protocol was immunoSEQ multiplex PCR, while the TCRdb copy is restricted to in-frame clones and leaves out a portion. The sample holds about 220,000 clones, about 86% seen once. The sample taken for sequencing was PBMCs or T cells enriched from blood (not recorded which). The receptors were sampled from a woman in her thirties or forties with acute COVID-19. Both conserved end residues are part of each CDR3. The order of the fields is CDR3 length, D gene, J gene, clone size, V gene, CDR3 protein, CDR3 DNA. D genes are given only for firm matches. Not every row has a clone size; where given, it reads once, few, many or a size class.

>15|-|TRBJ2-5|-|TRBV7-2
CASSAGSALGQTQYF
TGTGCCAGCAGCGCTGGGTCCGCGCTGGGGCAGACCCAGTACTTC
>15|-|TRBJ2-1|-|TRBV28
CASSADRSSYNEQFF
TGTGCCAGCAGTGCCGACAGGAGCTCCTACAATGAGCAGTTCTTC
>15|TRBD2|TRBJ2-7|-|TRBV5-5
CASSWVGRAELRQYF
TGTGCCAGCAGCTGGGTCGGGAGGGCCGAACTACGGCAGTACTTC
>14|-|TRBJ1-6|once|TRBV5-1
CASSLRDINSPLHF
TGCGCCAGCAGCTTGCGGGACATTAATTCACCCCTCCACTTT
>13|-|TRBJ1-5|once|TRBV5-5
CASSSGENQPQHF
TGTGCCAGCAGCTCGGGAGAGAATCAGCCCCAGCATTTT
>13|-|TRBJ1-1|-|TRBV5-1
CASSINPPAEAFF
TGCGCCAGCAGCATCAACCCCCCGGCTGAAGCTTTCTTT
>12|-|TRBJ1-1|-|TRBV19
CASTEGNTEAFF
TGTGCCAGTACCGAGGGTAACACTGAAGCTTTCTTT
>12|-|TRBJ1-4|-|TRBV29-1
CSVEIPPRKLFF
TGCAGCGTTGAGATTCCCCCTAGAAAACTGTTTTTT
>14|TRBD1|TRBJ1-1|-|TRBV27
CASSPRDRGTEAFF
TGTGCCAGCAGCCCGCGGGACAGGGGAACTGAAGCTTTCTTT
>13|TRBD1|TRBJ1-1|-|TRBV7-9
CASRQGASTEAFF
TGTGCCAGCCGCCAGGGGGCGAGCACTGAAGCTTTCTTT
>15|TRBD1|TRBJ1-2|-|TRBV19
CASRSGTGTNYGYTF
TGTGCCAGTAGGTCCGGGACAGGGACTAACTATGGCTACACCTTC
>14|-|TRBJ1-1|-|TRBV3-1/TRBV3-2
CASSQALPGSEAFF
TGTGCCAGCAGCCAAGCACTGCCCGGGAGTGAAGCTTTCTTT
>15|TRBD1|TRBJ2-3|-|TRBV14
CASSPGTASTDTQYF
TGTGCCAGCAGCCCCGGGACAGCTAGCACAGATACGCAGTATTTT
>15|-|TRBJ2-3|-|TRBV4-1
CASSPLMGAPDTQYF
TGCGCCAGCAGCCCCTTGATGGGAGCCCCAGATACGCAGTATTTT
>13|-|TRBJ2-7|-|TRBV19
CASSSVQGYEQYF
TGTGCCAGTAGTAGTGTTCAGGGCTACGAGCAGTACTTC
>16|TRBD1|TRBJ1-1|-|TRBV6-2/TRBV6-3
CASSYDRTGGLFEAFF
TGTGCCAGCAGTTACGACCGGACAGGGGGCTTATTCGAAGCTTTCTTT
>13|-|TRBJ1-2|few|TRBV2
CASRRGTTYGYTF
TGTGCCAGCAGGAGGGGGACGACCTATGGCTACACCTTC
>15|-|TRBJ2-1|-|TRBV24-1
CATSEIASSYNEQFF
TGTGCCACCAGTGAAATAGCGAGCTCCTACAATGAGCAGTTCTTC
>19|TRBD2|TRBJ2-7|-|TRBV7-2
CASSRFGSIAGGPPGEQYF
TGTGCCAGCAGCCGCTTTGGCTCCATAGCGGGAGGGCCCCCTGGCGAGCAGTACTTC
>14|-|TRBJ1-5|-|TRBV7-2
CASGHRELNQPQHF
TGTGCCAGCGGTCACCGGGAGCTCAATCAGCCCCAGCATTTT
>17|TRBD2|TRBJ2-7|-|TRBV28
CASSRSHPLAGGYEQYF
TGTGCCAGCAGTCGTTCCCACCCCCTAGCGGGAGGGTACGAGCAGTACTTC